The 11 T cell receptor beta chains below come from one sample, sequenced in a study of T cell changes during pregnancy in multiple sclerosis. Sequenced by immunoSEQ multiplex PCR; TCRdb stores in-frame clones only, minus some. The sample comprises roughly 75,000 clones, roughly 90% of which are singletons, and 1.5% to 2% rests with the top ten. The starting material was peripheral blood, obtained before pregnancy. The receptors were gathered from a female donor with multiple sclerosis, enrolled in a pregnancy study.

The chain has TRBV7-9 and TRBJ2-5, with D possibly TRBD2 on 7 matching bases. The V gene's germline CDR1 is SEHNR and CDR2 FQNEAQ (reference sequence). The V end was cut by 5 bases, the J end by 5 bases, with 18 bases between. CDR3 length: 15 residues. In DNA, the CDR3 is TGTGCCAGCAGCCGGCGACAGGCCGGGGGGGAGACCCAGTACTTC. Translation gives CASSRRQAGGETQYF. Supplemented by reference TRBV7-9 and TRBJ2-5, the full variable domain reads DTGVSQNPRHKITKRGQNVTFRCDPISEHNRLYWYRQTLGQGPEFLTYFQNEAQLEKSRLLSDRFSAERPKGSFSTLEIQRTEQGDSAMYLCASSRRQAGGETQYFGPGTRLLVL.

The chain is built from TRBV19 and TRBJ2-5; TRBD1 matches 8 bases. CDR3 length: 16 residues. V shed 4 bases, J shed 5 bases, and the junction held 12 bases outside the gene matches. CDR1 is LNHDA, CDR2 SQIVND, per germline (reference sequence). The CDR3 nucleotides read TGTGCCAGTAGTAGCCCTTGGACAGGGTTGAGGGAGACCCAGTACTTC. Its protein product is CASSSPWTGLRETQYF.

This rearrangement joins TRBV5-8 to TRBJ1-3; 7 bases align to TRBD1. The CDR3 length is 14 residues. Germline V CDR1 and CDR2: SGHTS, YDEGEE. Trimming took 4 bases from V and 4 from J; bases not matched to a gene: 5. CDR3 in DNA: TGTGCCAGCAGCCTACAGGGGATGGGAAACACCATATATTTT. It encodes CASSLQGMGNTIYF. Supplemented by reference TRBV5-8 and TRBJ1-3, the full variable domain reads EAGVTQSPTHLIKTRGQQATLRCSPISGHTSVYWYQQALGLGLQFLLWYDEGEERNRGNFPPRFSGRQFPNYSSELNVNALELEDSALYLCASSLQGMGNTIYFGEGSWLTVV.

This chain uses TRBV29-1 with TRBJ2-5, with D maybe TRBD2 (5 bases). The CDR3 is 13 residues long. From germline, CDR1 is SQVTM and CDR2 ANQGSEA. Trimming shortened V by 3 bases and J by 5 bases, and 13 bases separated the two germline ends. CDR3 in amino acids: CSVDSGSRETQYF. The CDR3, as DNA: TGCAGCGTTGATTCGGGATCTAGGGAGACCCAGTACTTC.

The chain is built from TRBV7-8 and TRBJ2-7; D ambiguous. The CDR3 length is 16 residues. Germline CDR1 SGHVS, CDR2 FQNEAQ. Trimming removed 5 bases at V and 2 bases at J, with 19 bases between. The CDR3 protein is CASSLRPITTTYEQYF. In DNA, the CDR3 is TGTGCCAGCAGCCTAAGACCGATTACTACCACCTACGAGCAGTACTTC.

V and J are TRBV9 and TRBJ2-3; D call uncertain. Germline CDR1 and CDR2: SGDLS and YYNGEE. The CDR3 spans 13 residues. Trimming pared 2 bases from V and 4 bases from J, leaving 8 bases between. The CDR3 DNA is TGTGCCAGCAGCGTGCGAACGGCAGATACGCAGTATTTT. The encoded protein is CASSVRTADTQYF.

The rearrangement uses TRBV5-1 and TRBJ2-3; D is unclear. The CDR3 runs to 16 residues. V dropped 7 bases and J dropped 0 bases, with 18 bases sitting between them. Germline assignment: CDR1 SGHRS and CDR2 YFSETQ. The CDR3 protein is CASSSAAETSTDTQYF. For the CDR3, the DNA is TGCGCCAGCTCCTCCGCGGCTGAGACCAGCACAGATACGCAGTATTTT.

The CDR3 loop is CASSPGGGTEAFF. The CDR3 DNA is TGTGCCAGCAGCCCCGGGGGTGGCACTGAAGCTTTCTTT. The chain employs TRBV11-2 and TRBJ1-1, with D maybe TRBD1 (5 bases). CDR3 length equals 13 residues. Germline CDR1 SGHAT, CDR2 FQNNGV. V lost 5 bases and J lost 4, with 11 bases in between.

There are a few counts of this clone. The chain couples TRBV9 to TRBJ2-7; 8 nucleotides align to TRBD1. CDR3 length: 17 residues. CDR1 and CDR2 (germline): SGDLS, YYNGEE. V lost 4 bases, J lost 4 bases, and 16 bases stayed unmatched. The CDR3 nucleotides read TGTGCCAGCAGCCGCTCCATACCAGGGGGCGTCAGGTACGAGCAGTACTTC. It encodes CASSRSIPGGVRYEQYF. Together with reference TRBV9 and TRBJ2-7, the CDR3 gives the full variable domain: DSGVTQTPKHLITATGQRVTLRCSPRSGDLSVYWYQQSLDQGLQFLIQYYNGEERAKGNILERFSAQQFPDLHSELNLSSLELGDSALYFCASSRSIPGGVRYEQYFGPGTRLTVT.

The rearrangement joins TRBV10-3 to TRBJ2-5; 7 bases agree with TRBD1. The CDR3 is made up of 13 amino acids. V shed 4 bases and J 2 bases; nucleotides not matched to a gene: 1. CDR1 and CDR2 from the germline V gene are ENHRY and SYGVKD. The CDR3 bases are TGTGCCATCAGTGGGACAGGTCAAGAGACCCAGTACTTC. This gives the protein CAISGTGQETQYF.

The chain recombines TRBV6-5 with TRBJ1-2; TRBD1 matches at 8 bases. With V trimmed by 7 bases and J by 8 bases, 9 bases remained unmatched. The CDR3 covers 13 residues. CDR1 is MNHEY, CDR2 SVGAGI, per germline. The CDR3 DNA reads as TGTGCCAGCACCTCGGGACAGGTAGAGGGCTACACCTTC. Protein: CASTSGQVEGYTF.